This entry concerns a single TCR beta chain. This specimen comes from a study of blood T cells in healthy people across ages. Combining a sample-barcoded 5' primer with a J-beta primer mix, a second PCR ran for roughly 7 to 12 cycles. TCRdb re-called the 5' RACE reads through MiXCR, storing one row per CDR3 protein. The sample lists some 760,000 distinct CDR3 sequences, approximately 25% seen once, with under 9.5% in the top ten. Individuals who donated were healthy Caucasians from Russia aged roughly 6 to 100. Samples each had at least 5.5 micrograms of total RNA extracted. The same data also went into a second study, on T cells of mothers and their children. That paper adds: Second-PCR primer M1S introduced sample barcodes and 2-4 random nucleotides. Over 8.5 million reads per mother and some 2.9 million per child were obtained.

This sequence was found in a boy aged 10-17 years in good health. The material sequenced was blood.

The CDR3 DNA is TGCGCCAGCAGCTTGACTGCTGGGGGGGCCACCGCCGGGGAGCTGTTTTTT. Translation gives CASSLTAGGATAGELFF. The V and J genes are TRBV5-1 and TRBJ2-2; D may be TRBD2 (7 bases). The ends were cut back, 1 base at V and 6 bases at J, with 19 bases in the middle. CDR1 SGHRS and CDR2 YFSETQ come from the germline V gene. The CDR3 length is 17 residues.